This TCR beta chain was found in a study of cytomegalovirus exposure and HLA in healthy donors. The germline V gene encodes CDR1 SGDLS and CDR2 YYNGEE. With V trimmed by 5 bases and J by 4 bases, 4 bases remained unmatched. The CDR3 has 13 amino acids. 60 Vbeta and 13 Jbeta primers were used in PCR. Measured with immunoSEQ multiplex PCR; TCRdb has only the in-frame clones, and not every one. The table has 200,000 to 250,000 clones, around 80% seen once; the top ten hold 5% to 6%. In the case of this clone: The antigen is unknown.

General study points: Rare sequences made up most TCRs, while some public TCRs were found in many donors.

The sequenced sample was PBMCs. The sequence was obtained from a woman in her thirties or forties in good health and CMV-seropositive. The V call is TRBV9, the J call TRBJ2-7, with 9 bases fitting TRBD2. The CDR3 protein is CASSSSGSYEQYF. CDR3 sequence (DNA): TGTGCCAGCAGTAGTAGCGGGAGTTACGAGCAGTACTTC.